This TCR beta chain emerged from a study of T cell responses to AZD1222 COVID-19 vaccine. Study observations and caveats: Following two doses of AZD1222, Spike-specific TCR breadth and depth rose. Most donors were white British and more were female, and clonal diversity was possibly underestimated. Repertoire sampling happened only post peak T cell response.

The CDR3 sequence is 12 residues long. CDR1 MDHEN and CDR2 SYDVKM come from the germline V gene. The trim removed 8 bases at V and 6 bases at J, leaving 5 bases unmatched. Method: immunoSEQ multiplex PCR; TCRdb's copy keeps in-frame clones and lacks some. There are about 180,000 clones in the sample; 80% to 95% occur only once, and 1% lies in the top ten. Worth noting for this clone: Its antigen remains unidentified.

The input for sequencing was peripheral blood, taken 28 days after the second dose of the MenACWY control vaccine. This TCR was sampled from an adult who received the MenACWY meningococcal vaccine as a control. This rearrangement joins TRBV28 to TRBJ1-1; 8 positions match TRBD1. The CDR3 sequence is CASRLTGAEAFF. CDR3 DNA: TGTGCCAGCCGATTGACAGGGGCTGAAGCTTTCTTT.